This TCR beta chain comes out of a study of T cells in Graves' hyperthyroidism and ophthalmopathy. Amplified TCR beta CDR3 regions came from RNA transcripts. Initially, a first-round RT-PCR of the TCR CDR3 employed the HTBI primer set. TCRdb reanalysed the multiplex PCR reads using MiXCR and keeps one entry per CDR3 protein. The sample contains about 740,000 distinct CDR3 sequences, 14% of which appear only once. V dropped 2 bases and J dropped 4 bases, with 9 bases sitting between them. The germline V gene encodes CDR1 SNHLY and CDR2 FYNNEI. CDR3 size: 13 residues. Researchers defined stable Graves' hyperthyroidism as no ophthalmopathy progression within 18 months. At least ten counts were recorded for this clonotype.

The sequence was collected from a woman between 18 and 29 years old with Graves' hyperthyroidism. The chain joins TRBV2 to TRBJ2-7; D is unresolved. The sequenced sample consisted of blood. Here the CDR3 reads CASSERQLYEQYF. The CDR3 DNA is TGTGCCAGCAGTGAACGTCAGCTATACGAGCAGTACTTC.